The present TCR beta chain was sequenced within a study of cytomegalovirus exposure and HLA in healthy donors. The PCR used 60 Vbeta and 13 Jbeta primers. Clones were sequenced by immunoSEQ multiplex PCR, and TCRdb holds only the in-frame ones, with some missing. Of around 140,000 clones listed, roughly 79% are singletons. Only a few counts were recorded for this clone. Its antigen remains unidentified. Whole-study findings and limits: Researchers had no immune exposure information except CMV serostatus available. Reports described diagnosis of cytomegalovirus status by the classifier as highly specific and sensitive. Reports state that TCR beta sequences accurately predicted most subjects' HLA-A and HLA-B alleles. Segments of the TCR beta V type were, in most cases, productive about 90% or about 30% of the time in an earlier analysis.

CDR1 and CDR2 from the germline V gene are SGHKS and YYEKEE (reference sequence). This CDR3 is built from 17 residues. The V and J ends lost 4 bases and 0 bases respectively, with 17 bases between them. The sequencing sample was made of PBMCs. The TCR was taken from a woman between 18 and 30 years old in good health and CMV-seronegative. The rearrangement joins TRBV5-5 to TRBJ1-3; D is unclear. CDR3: CASSPRALRSSGNTIYF. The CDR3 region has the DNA TGTGCCAGCAGCCCGAGGGCCCTTCGGAGCTCTGGAAACACCATATATTTT.